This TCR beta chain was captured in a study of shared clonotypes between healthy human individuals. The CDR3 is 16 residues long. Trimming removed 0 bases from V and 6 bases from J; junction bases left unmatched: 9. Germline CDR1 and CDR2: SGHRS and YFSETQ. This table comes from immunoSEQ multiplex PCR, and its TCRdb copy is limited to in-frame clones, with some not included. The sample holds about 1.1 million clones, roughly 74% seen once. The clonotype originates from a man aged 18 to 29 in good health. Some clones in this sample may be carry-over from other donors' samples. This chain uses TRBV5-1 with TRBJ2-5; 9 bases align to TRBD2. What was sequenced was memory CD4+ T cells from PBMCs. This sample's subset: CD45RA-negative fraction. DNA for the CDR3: TGCGCCAGCAGCTTGGGGGTAGCGGGAGAGGAGAAGACCCAGTACTTC. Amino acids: CASSLGVAGEEKTQYF.